This T cell receptor (beta chain) is drawn from a study of tumor-infiltrating lymphocytes in primary liver carcinoma. General study points: When set against blood, tumors had a significantly higher top-250-clone fraction (p = 0.039). Whereas tumor region pairs overlapped more, tumor-adjacent and tumor-blood pairs overlapped less.

From around 500 ng total RNA, TCR beta cDNA was generated with a primer in the constant region. Amplification in three nested multiplex PCR rounds with slightly modified ARM-PCR gave rise to TCR beta libraries. Use of TRBV1-TRBV30 forward primers with a C-beta reverse primer characterized the first two PCR rounds, which lasted around 9 cycles each. Each CDR3 protein is one row after TCRdb ran MiXCR on the multiplex PCR reads. The sample contains about 350,000 distinct CDR3 sequences, approximately 65% of which appear only once. Turning to this clonotype: Its specificity is unknown. An end of the junction differs from the germline gene, which may be a read error.

Alongside blood RNA obtained from unsorted whole blood, germline DNA was also extracted. The CDR3 totals 17 residues. The V gene's germline CDR1 is MNHNS and CDR2 SASEGT. The source is a man in his forties or fifties with primary liver carcinoma and hepatitis B virus infection. The rearrangement links TRBV6-1 to TRBJ1-5, with D maybe TRBD1 (5 bases). Specimen: peripheral blood. DNA of the CDR3: TGTGCCAGCAGTGAAGCGACCAGGACTAGGGGCTATCAGGCCCAGCATTTT. It is translated as CASSEATRTRGYQAQHF.